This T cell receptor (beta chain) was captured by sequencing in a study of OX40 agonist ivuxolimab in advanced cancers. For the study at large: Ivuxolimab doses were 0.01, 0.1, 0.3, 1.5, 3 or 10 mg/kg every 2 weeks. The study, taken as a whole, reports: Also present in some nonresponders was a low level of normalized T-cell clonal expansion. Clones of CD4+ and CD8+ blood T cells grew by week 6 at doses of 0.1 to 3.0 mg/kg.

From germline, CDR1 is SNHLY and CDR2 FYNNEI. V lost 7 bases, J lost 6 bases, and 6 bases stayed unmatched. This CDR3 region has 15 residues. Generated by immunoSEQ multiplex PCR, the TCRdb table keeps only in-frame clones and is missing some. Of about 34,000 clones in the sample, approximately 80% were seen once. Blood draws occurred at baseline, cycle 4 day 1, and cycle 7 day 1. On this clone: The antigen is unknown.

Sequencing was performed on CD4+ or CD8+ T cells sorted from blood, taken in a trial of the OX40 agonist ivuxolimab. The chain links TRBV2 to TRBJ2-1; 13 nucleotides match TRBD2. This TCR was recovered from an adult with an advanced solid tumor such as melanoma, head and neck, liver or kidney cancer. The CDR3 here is CASTRGLAGVNEQFF. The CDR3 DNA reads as TGTGCCAGCACCCGAGGACTAGCGGGGGTCAATGAGCAGTTCTTC.